This passage covers 26 T cell receptor beta chains from one sample sequenced in a study of spatial heterogeneity in lung cancer. Noted time point: sample taken at primary tumor resection. TCRdb re-called the 5' RACE reads through MiXCR, storing one row per CDR3 protein. The repertoire consists of tens of thousands of distinct CDR3 sequences, with around 6.6% occurring once and the leading ten covering 10%. Study results and limitations: The number of expanded tumor alpha and beta chains correlated with mutation number.

These receptors are not linked to any known antigen. The sample here was lung tumor tissue, taken at surgery. These receptors were obtained from a male donor with early-stage non-small cell lung cancer.

This clonotype was seen at least ten times. The CDR3 region is CASSSGRSTNEKLFF. CDR3 coding DNA: TGTGCCAGCAGTTCCGGACGGTCAACTAATGAAAAACTGTTTTTT. The chain has TRBV27 and TRBJ1-4; D gene ambiguous. CDR1 and CDR2 (germline): MNHEY, SMNVEV (reference sequence). This CDR3 has 15 amino acids. V was clipped by 4 bases and J by 0 bases, with 9 bases between them.

This clonotype was observed many times. V gene TRBV12-3 or TRBV12-4 combines with J gene TRBJ2-6; 7 bases align to TRBD1. The CDR3 totals 17 residues. V dropped 4 bases and J dropped 0; count of bases not matched to a gene: 6. The CDR3 bases are TGTGCCAGCAGTTACAATACAGGGGTCTCTGGGGCCAACGTCCTGACTTTC. As protein: CASSYNTGVSGANVLTF.

The rearrangement joins TRBV7-2 to TRBJ2-1, with unresolved D. From germline, CDR1 is SGHTA and CDR2 FQGNSA. The CDR3 covers 11 residues. The V end lost 2 bases, the J end lost 9 bases, and 5 bases lay between the germline ends. The CDR3: CASSLFSEQFF. Written as DNA, the CDR3 is TGTGCCAGCAGCTTATTCAGTGAGCAGTTCTTC. The full variable domain, rest sourced from reference TRBV7-2 and TRBJ2-1, is GAGVSQSPSNKVTEKGKDVELRCDPISGHTALYWYRQSLGQGLEFLIYFQGNSAPDKSGLPSDRFSAERTGGSVSTLTIQRTQQEDSAVYLCASSLFSEQFFGPGTRLTVL.

The table lists this clonotype with many counts. This sequence joins TRBV5-1 and TRBJ2-3; D perhaps matches TRBD1 (5 bases). Trimming pared 4 bases from V and 2 bases from J, leaving 11 bases between. The CDR3 length is 14 residues. The germline V gene has CDR1 SGHRS and CDR2 YFSETQ. The DNA for the CDR3 is TGCGCCAGCAGCGCCACAGGAGTCACAGATACGCAGTATTTT. It encodes CASSATGVTDTQYF.

This clonotype appeared many times. This sequence joins TRBV25-1 and TRBJ2-7; D is unclear. The germline V gene encodes CDR1 MGHDK and CDR2 SYGVNS. The CDR3 runs to 12 residues. Trimming took 7 bases from V and 3 from J, leaving 10 bases between them. CDR3 region: CASTDRVYEQYF. As DNA, the CDR3 is TGTGCCAGCACGGACCGCGTCTACGAGCAGTACTTC.

This clonotype was seen ten or more times. The chain combines TRBV19 with TRBJ2-3; perhaps TRBD2 as D (6 bases). Germline values: CDR1 LNHDA, CDR2 SQIVND (reference sequence). The germline V and J ends were trimmed by 5 bases and 0 bases, with 12 bases remaining between them. CDR3 length: 15 amino acids. CDR3 nucleotides: TGTGCCAGTAGTGTCCGGGACTCGAGCACAGATACGCAGTATTTT. This codes for CASSVRDSSTDTQYF.

This chain joins TRBV18 and TRBJ1-5; a weak D match, TRBD1 (5 bases). V lost 4 bases, J lost 8 bases, and 9 bases lay in between. Germline V gene data show CDR1 as KGHSH and CDR2 as LQKENI. The CDR3 extends over 12 amino acids. CDR3 DNA: TGTGCCAGCTCACAGGGGTCGGAGCCCCAGCATTTT. Protein product: CASSQGSEPQHF.

By share, this clonotype ranks as medium-sized. This chain uses TRBV19 with TRBJ2-3; TRBD2 matches 7 bases. Looked up from germline, CDR1 is LNHDA and CDR2 is SQIVND (reference sequence). Losses at the gene ends were 3 bases for V and 2 bases for J; bases not matched to a gene: 5. The CDR3 loop spans 15 amino acids. The CDR3 region is CASSIWAGVTDTQYF. The CDR3 bases are TGTGCCAGTAGTATCTGGGCGGGAGTCACAGATACGCAGTATTTT.

The chain joins TRBV11-2 to TRBJ2-5, with TRBD1 matching over 8 bases. Unmatched junction bases numbered 5, after V lost 3 bases and J lost 5 bases. The CDR3 has 14 residues. From germline, CDR1 is SGHAT and CDR2 FQNNGV. The CDR3 sequence is CASSLNRGFETQYF. CDR3 nucleotides: TGTGCCAGCAGCTTGAACAGGGGGTTTGAGACCCAGTACTTC.

Ten or more counts support this clonotype. The chain is built from TRBV9 and TRBJ2-2, with 12 bases identical to TRBD2. The germline CDR1 and CDR2 sequences are SGDLS and YYNGEE. The ends lost 4 bases at V and 4 bases at J; junction bases unmatched: 5. The CDR3 totals 16 residues. CDR3 nucleotides: TGTGCCAGCAGCACAACTAGCGGGAGGTTCACCGGGGAGCTGTTTTTT. Protein sequence: CASSTTSGRFTGELFF.

Many counts were recorded for this clonotype. This rearrangement joins TRBV7-8 to TRBJ1-1; TRBD1 agrees at 7 bases. The CDR3 runs 14 residues. V shed 4 bases and J 4 bases; nucleotides not matched to a gene: 6. Germline lookup yields CDR1 SGHVS and CDR2 FQNEAQ. CDR3 loop: CASSSTGAGTEAFF. As DNA, the CDR3 is TGTGCCAGCAGCTCCACAGGGGCCGGCACTGAAGCTTTCTTT.

This clonotype was found a few times. V gene TRBV24-1 combines with J gene TRBJ2-5; no definite D call. The CDR3 has 12 residues. Germline-derived CDR1 and CDR2 are KGHDR and SFDVKD. V dropped 5 bases and J dropped 4 bases, with 7 bases sitting between them. The CDR3: CATSGPSETQYF. CDR3 coding DNA: TGTGCCACCAGTGGTCCGTCAGAGACCCAGTACTTC.

This clonotype was recorded many times. CDR3 amino acids: CASSQEKGWGGNEQFF. The DNA of the CDR3 is TGTGCCAGCAGCCAAGAAAAAGGTTGGGGCGGGAATGAGCAGTTCTTC. The chain carries TRBV14 and TRBJ2-1; D may match TRBD1 or TRBD2 (5 bases each). This CDR3 is built from 16 residues. CDR1 and CDR2 from the germline V gene are SGHDN and FVKESK. V lost 0 bases and J 7 bases, leaving 16 bases between the germline ends.

Ten or more counts support this clonotype. V is TRBV5-6 and J is TRBJ1-2; no clear D. Trimming cost V 3 bases and J 0 bases, with 9 bases left between them. CDR1 and CDR2 (germline): SGHDT, YYEEEE. This CDR3 spans 14 amino acids. The CDR3 loop is CASSSGSANYGYTF. CDR3 coding DNA: TGTGCCAGCAGCTCTGGCTCTGCTAACTATGGCTACACCTTC.

A remark on this clonotype: This sequence may be a read error, since a much larger clone differs from it by one base. The rearrangement joins TRBV12-3 or TRBV12-4 to TRBJ2-7; no clear D. The DNA end is a closer match to TRBJ2-1, so the J assignment may be wrong. CDR3 length: 14 amino acids. The CDR3 is CASSFSSGSYEQFF. DNA of the CDR3: TGTGCCAGCAGTTTTTCGTCAGGCTCCTACGAGCAGTTCTTC.

V usage is TRBV5-1 and J usage is TRBJ1-2, with no clear D. Germline CDR1 reads SGHRS; CDR2 reads YFSETQ. Trimming removed 2 bases from V and 6 bases from J, with 14 bases in between. The CDR3 is 14 residues long. The CDR3 DNA is TGCGCCAGCAGCTTCACGACAAGGCAGCATGGCTACACCTTC. Its protein product is CASSFTTRQHGYTF.

The J gene is TRBJ1-1, the V gene TRBV5-1, with no clear D. Germline V gene sequence: CDR1 SGHRS, CDR2 YFSETQ. Trimming stripped 3 bases from V and 3 bases from J, with 15 bases between. The CDR3 sequence is 15 residues long. CDR3 coding DNA: TGCGCCAGCAGCTCATCAAATACGGGGTACACTGAAGCTTTCTTT. It yields the protein CASSSSNTGYTEAFF. Full variable domain (remainder filled in from reference TRBV5-1 and TRBJ1-1): KAGVTQTPRYLIKTRGQQVTLSCSPISGHRSVSWYQQTPGQGLQFLFEYFSETQRNKGNFPGRFSGRQFSNSRSEMNVSTLELGDSALYLCASSSSNTGYTEAFFGQGTRLTVV.

The J gene is TRBJ2-7, the V gene TRBV5-1, with a possible D match to TRBD2 (5 bases). This CDR3 region has 14 residues. The V gene's germline CDR1 is SGHRS and CDR2 YFSETQ. The V and J ends lost 2 bases and 2 bases respectively, with 11 bases between them. The CDR3 sequence is CASSLSTGTYEQYF. In nucleotides, the CDR3 is TGCGCCAGCAGCTTAAGTACCGGGACCTACGAGCAGTACTTC.

There are many counts of this clonotype. The V gene is TRBV6-1, the J gene TRBJ1-4, with TRBD1 matching 7 bases. Germline V gene sequence: CDR1 MNHNS, CDR2 SASEGT. This CDR3 is 15 amino acids long. The ends lost 4 bases at V and 4 bases at J; junction bases unmatched: 6. This chain's CDR3 is CASSVSGQINEKLFF. The DNA for the CDR3 is TGTGCCAGCAGTGTTTCGGGACAGATTAATGAAAAACTGTTTTTT.

This clonotype appeared a few times. The chain recombines TRBV19 with TRBJ1-2, with 8 bases identical to TRBD1. V dropped 7 bases and J dropped 6; count of bases not matched to a gene: 7. CDR1 and CDR2 from the germline V gene are LNHDA and SQIVND (reference sequence). CDR3 size: 13 residues. CDR3 nucleotide sequence: TGTGCCAGTATTGACAGGGGTGTAAATGGCTACACCTTC. Translating it yields CASIDRGVNGYTF. Supplemented by reference TRBV19 and TRBJ1-2, the full variable domain reads DGGITQSPKYLFRKEGQNVTLSCEQNLNHDAMYWYRQDPGQGLRLIYYSQIVNDFQKGDIAEGYSVSREKKESFPLTVTSAQKNPTAFYLCASIDRGVNGYTFGSGTRLTVV.

In this sample, this clonotype turned up many times. The rearrangement joins TRBV11-1 to TRBJ2-5; D is unresolved. V gave up 8 bases and J gave up 1 base, with 8 bases separating them. Germline CDR1 is SGHAT and CDR2 is FQDESV (reference sequence). This CDR3 is 12 amino acids long. Written as DNA, the CDR3 is TGTGCCAGCTCTCGGACCCAAGAGACCCAGTACTTC. This gives the protein CASSRTQETQYF.

By its share, this clonotype is medium-sized (0.01 to 0.1%). The V gene is TRBV7-9, the J gene TRBJ2-7; 8 bases align to TRBD1. CDR3 length: 17 residues. Trimming at V came to 1 base and at J to 2 bases, leaving 10 bases not matched to a gene. CDR1 and CDR2 from the germline V gene are SEHNR and FQNEAQ (reference sequence). The CDR3 is CASSLGQGALLAYEQYF. The CDR3 DNA reads as TGTGCCAGCAGCTTAGGTCAGGGGGCCCTTTTGGCCTACGAGCAGTACTTC.

This clonotype appeared many times. V and J are TRBV2 and TRBJ2-3; TRBD2 matches at 13 bases. The CDR3 is 17 amino acids. V gave up 6 bases and J gave up 4 bases; unmatched junction bases: 10. Germline V gene lookup returns CDR1 SNHLY and CDR2 FYNNEI. The CDR3 DNA follows: TGTGCCAGCAGGTTCTCGACTAGCGGGGGGCCTGCAGATACGCAGTATTTT. Its protein is CASRFSTSGGPADTQYF.

This clonotype has at least ten counts. The chain carries TRBV2 and TRBJ2-1, with a weak D call TRBD1 (6 bases). This CDR3 comprises 12 residues. Germline CDR1 SNHLY, CDR2 FYNNEI. V shed 6 bases and J shed 11 bases, with 14 bases lying between them. The CDR3 loop is CASRDSPKKQFF. CDR3 DNA sequence: TGTGCCAGCAGGGACAGTCCTAAGAAGCAGTTCTTC.

This clonotype was recorded at least ten times. The rearrangement uses TRBV6-2 or TRBV6-3 and TRBJ1-1; unclear D gene. The V end lost 6 bases, the J end lost 0 bases, and 8 bases lay between the germline ends. CDR1 is MNHEY, CDR2 SVGEGT, per germline. CDR3 length: 13 residues. The CDR3 here is CASSLHVNTEAFF. The CDR3 DNA reads as TGTGCCAGCAGCTTACACGTGAACACTGAAGCTTTCTTT.

This clonotype has a count of ten or more. The J gene is TRBJ2-1, the V gene TRBV7-9; 8 positions match TRBD2. J was trimmed by 1 base and V by 8 bases; bases with no gene match: 7. Per the germline V gene, CDR1 is SEHNR and CDR2 is FQNEAQ (reference sequence). The CDR3 loop spans 15 amino acids. CDR3 loop: CASGGGSLSYNEQFF. The CDR3 bases are TGTGCCAGCGGCGGGGGGTCCCTTTCCTACAATGAGCAGTTCTTC.